The 23 T cell receptor beta chains given below trace back to one sample, sequenced in a study of blood T cell repertoires in COVID-19. Data came from immunoSEQ multiplex PCR; TCRdb stores just in-frame clones and leaves some out. Of 190,000 or so clones in the sample, roughly 80% are singletons; the top ten hold 12%. Source material: PBMCs or T cells enriched from blood (not recorded which). Every receptor here comes from a man aged 40-49 years who had recovered from COVID-19.

The rearrangement joins TRBV6-2 or TRBV6-3 to TRBJ2-2; TRBD1 is a possible D gene (6 bases). In germline, CDR1 is MNHEY, CDR2 SVGEGT. This CDR3 contains 16 residues. V gave up 5 bases and J gave up 0 bases, with 13 bases separating them. CDR3 sequence (DNA): TGTGCCAGCAGTCGCGGACAGAACTCGAACACCGGGGAGCTGTTTTTT. Translated, it gives CASSRGQNSNTGELFF.

The V gene is TRBV7-9, the J gene TRBJ2-1, with 8 bases identical to TRBD1. The germline CDR1 and CDR2 sequences are SEHNR and FQNEAQ (reference sequence). The CDR3 has 17 amino acids. V lost 5 bases, J lost 1 base, and 10 bases stayed unmatched. The CDR3 DNA sequence: TGTGCCAGCAGCACGAGAACAGGGGGATCATCCTACAATGAGCAGTTCTTC. Its translation is CASSTRTGGSSYNEQFF.

The rearrangement uses TRBV5-1 and TRBJ2-3, with 9 bases identical to TRBD2. Unmatched junction bases numbered 12, after V lost 6 bases and J lost 4 bases. The germline V gene has CDR1 SGHRS and CDR2 YFSETQ. CDR3 length equals 16 residues. The CDR3 loop is CASTQVAGVGSDTQYF. The CDR3 DNA sequence: TGCGCCAGCACCCAGGTAGCGGGAGTAGGATCAGATACGCAGTATTTT. The variable domain in full, with the rest retrieved from reference TRBV5-1 and TRBJ2-3, is KAGVTQTPRYLIKTRGQQVTLSCSPISGHRSVSWYQQTPGQGLQFLFEYFSETQRNKGNFPGRFSGRQFSNSRSEMNVSTLELGDSALYLCASTQVAGVGSDTQYFGPGTRLTVL.

Written as DNA, the CDR3 is TGCAGCGGTGGACTAGCGGGAGGAGAGCAGTTCTTC. It is translated as CSGGLAGGEQFF. J is TRBJ2-1 and V is TRBV29-1, with 14 bases matching TRBD2. Germline CDR1 reads SQVTM; CDR2 reads ANQGSEA. Trimming took 7 bases from V and 10 from J; bases not matched to a gene: 3. This CDR3 spans 12 amino acids.

The chain uses TRBV10-3 and TRBJ1-2; weak D call: TRBD1 (5 bases). Trimming pared 4 bases from V and 8 bases from J, leaving 8 bases between. This CDR3 is built from 11 residues. CDR1 is ENHRY and CDR2 is SYGVKD in the germline V gene. Here the CDR3 reads CAISARGGYTF. CDR3 in DNA: TGTGCCATCAGTGCTAGGGGCGGCTACACCTTC.

The rearrangement joins TRBV5-4 to TRBJ1-2; TRBD1 might be the D (5 bases). The germline V gene has CDR1 SGHNT and CDR2 YYREEE (reference sequence). The CDR3 has 15 amino acids. V was shortened by 9 bases and J by 5 bases, with 23 bases between the two germline ends. The CDR3 DNA is TGTGCCACCACCCCGGGGGGTACTACCTATTATGGCTACACCTTC. Translated, it gives CATTPGGTTYYGYTF.

The chain couples TRBV7-2 to TRBJ2-7; 9 bases line up with TRBD2. CDR3 length equals 16 residues. Germline lookup yields CDR1 SGHTA and CDR2 FQGNSA. The V gene end was trimmed by 1 base and the J gene end by 7 bases; junction bases not matched to a gene: 11. The CDR3 DNA is TGTGCCAGCAGCTTAGTAGTCGGCGGGAGGGCGGGAGAGCAGTACGTC. Translation gives CASSLVVGGRAGEQYV.

This clone was counted only a few times. The chain recombines TRBV7-3 with TRBJ2-1, with TRBD2 identical over 10 bases. The CDR3 runs 17 residues. The V gene's germline CDR1 is SGHTA and CDR2 FQGTGA. With 5 bases clipped from V and 5 bases from J, the junction kept 12 bases outside the gene matches. The CDR3 DNA reads as TGTGCCAGCAGCCACGTAGTAGCGGGAGGAGGAAACAATGAGCAGTTCTTC. This sequence encodes CASSHVVAGGGNNEQFF.

This rearrangement joins TRBV6-5 to TRBJ1-1, with unresolved D. Trimming shortened V by 3 bases and J by 3 bases, and 8 bases separated the two germline ends. Germline values: CDR1 MNHEY, CDR2 SVGAGI. This CDR3 has 13 residues. This CDR3 reads CASSYSFDTEAFF. CDR3 coding DNA: TGTGCCAGCAGTTATAGTTTCGACACTGAAGCTTTCTTT.

CDR3 region: CASRTGISNYGYTF. The CDR3 bases are TGTGCCAGTAGAACAGGAATTTCTAACTATGGCTACACCTTC. J is TRBJ1-2 and V is TRBV19; weak D call: TRBD1 (5 bases). CDR1 is LNHDA and CDR2 is SQIVND in the germline V gene (reference sequence). The V and J ends lost 6 bases and 0 bases respectively, with 11 bases between them. The CDR3 consists of 14 residues.

The chain recombines TRBV29-1 with TRBJ1-1; possible D gene TRBD1, 6 bases. CDR1 and CDR2 (germline): SQVTM, ANQGSEA. The V end lost 0 bases, the J end lost 9 bases, and 14 bases lay between the germline ends. CDR3 length: 13 residues. The CDR3 sequence is CSVEEGAVGKAFF. Here the CDR3 DNA reads TGCAGCGTTGAAGAGGGGGCAGTCGGAAAAGCTTTCTTT. The full variable domain, in which reference TRBV29-1 and TRBJ1-1 provide the parts outside the CDR3, is SAVISQKPSRDICQRGTSLTIQCQVDSQVTMMFWYRQQPGQSLTLIATANQGSEATYESGFVIDKFPISRPNLTFSTLTVSNMSPEDSSIYLCSVEEGAVGKAFFGQGTRLTVV.

A word on this clone: Other DNA sequences from this sample encode an identical CDR3 as well. The rearrangement links TRBV6-5 to TRBJ2-7; TRBD1 agrees at 9 bases. This CDR3 region has 15 residues. V dropped 0 bases and J dropped 1; count of bases not matched to a gene: 1. The germline V gene encodes CDR1 MNHEY and CDR2 SVGAGI. Written as DNA, the CDR3 is TGTGCCAGCAGTTACTCGACAGGGGGATCCTACGAGCAGTACTTC. Amino acids: CASSYSTGGSYEQYF.

The J gene is TRBJ1-2, the V gene TRBV5-1, with D unclear. Germline CDR1 is SGHRS and CDR2 is YFSETQ. The V gene lost 0 bases and the J gene lost 1 base, with 10 bases spanning the gap. The CDR3 runs 15 residues. CDR3: CASSLGAADNYGYTF. DNA for the CDR3: TGCGCCAGCAGCTTGGGGGCAGCTGATAACTATGGCTACACCTTC. Supplemented by reference TRBV5-1 and TRBJ1-2, the full variable domain reads KAGVTQTPRYLIKTRGQQVTLSCSPISGHRSVSWYQQTPGQGLQFLFEYFSETQRNKGNFPGRFSGRQFSNSRSEMNVSTLELGDSALYLCASSLGAADNYGYTFGSGTRLTVV.

The chain links TRBV5-1 to TRBJ2-2; tentative D call: TRBD2 (5 bases). Deletions cut 4 bases from V and 0 bases from J, with 19 bases between. The germline V gene encodes CDR1 SGHRS and CDR2 YFSETQ. This CDR3 has 18 amino acids. This CDR3 is CASSPRGLGYTNTGELFF. DNA of the CDR3: TGCGCCAGCAGCCCCCGGGGTTTGGGATACACGAACACCGGGGAGCTGTTTTTT.

This clone occurred many times. CDR3: CASSRMGGSNTEAFF. CDR3 sequence (DNA): TGTGCCAGCAGCCGAATGGGGGGGTCGAACACTGAAGCTTTCTTT. The V call is TRBV11-1, the J call TRBJ1-1, with D possibly TRBD1 on 5 matching bases. Germline V lookup: CDR1 SGHAT, CDR2 FQDESV (reference sequence). The CDR3 has 15 residues. Trimming took 5 bases from V and 1 from J, leaving 14 bases between them. Drawing the rest from reference TRBV11-1 and TRBJ1-1, the complete variable domain is EAEVAQSPRYKITEKSQAVAFWCDPISGHATLYWYRQILGQGPELLVQFQDESVVDDSQLPKDRFSAERLKGVDSTLKIQPAELGDSAMYLCASSRMGGSNTEAFFGQGTRLTVV.

This clone turned up a few times. The rearrangement uses TRBV28 and TRBJ2-1; 9 nucleotides match TRBD2. This CDR3 has 16 amino acids. Germline-derived CDR1 and CDR2 are MDHEN and SYDVKM. J was trimmed by 5 bases and V by 2 bases; bases with no gene match: 7. This CDR3 is CASSLLREGLDNEQFF. DNA for the CDR3: TGTGCCAGCAGTTTACTGCGGGAGGGCCTCGACAATGAGCAGTTCTTC.

The chain employs TRBV5-1 and TRBJ2-1; D might be TRBD1 (6 bases). The CDR3 consists of 16 residues. Per germline, CDR1 SGHRS and CDR2 YFSETQ. The ends were cut back, 0 bases at V and 3 bases at J, with 13 bases in the middle. CDR3 DNA sequence: TGCGCCAGCAGCTTGGGATCGTCGGGACACTACAATGAGCAGTTCTTC. It specifies CASSLGSSGHYNEQFF.

This clone was observed once. J is TRBJ2-1 and V is TRBV27; no firm D call. Germline CDR1 and CDR2: MNHEY and SMNVEV (reference sequence). V lost 0 bases and J 4 bases, leaving 13 bases between the germline ends. This CDR3 contains 16 residues. The CDR3 protein is CASSLSSGFVYNEQFF. CDR3 nucleotides: TGTGCCAGCAGTTTATCTTCCGGGTTTGTGTACAATGAGCAGTTCTTC.

The chain recombines TRBV7-2 with TRBJ2-7; TRBD2 might be the D (6 bases). V was trimmed by 1 base and J by 2 bases, leaving 15 bases between them. The V gene's germline CDR1 is SGHTA and CDR2 FQGNSA. This CDR3 is 16 amino acids long. The CDR3 here is CASSLVGGAPTYEQYF. The DNA for the CDR3 is TGTGCCAGCAGCTTAGTCGGCGGGGCCCCTACCTACGAGCAGTACTTC.

This clone has just one count. V gene TRBV6-2 or TRBV6-3 combines with J gene TRBJ2-5, with 14 bases matching TRBD2. From germline, CDR1 is MNHEY and CDR2 SVGEGT. The length of the CDR3 is 18 residues. J was trimmed by 2 bases and V by 6 bases; bases with no gene match: 11. CDR3 nucleotide sequence: TGTGCCAGCAGCCTCGGACTAGCGGGAGGCGATCGACAAGAGACCCAGTACTTC. It encodes CASSLGLAGGDRQETQYF.

This sequence joins TRBV7-2 and TRBJ2-7; TRBD2 might be the D (6 bases). The CDR3 runs 14 residues. V gave up 5 bases and J gave up 7 bases, with 18 bases separating them. Germline V gene lookup returns CDR1 SGHTA and CDR2 FQGNSA. The CDR3 loop is CASSTSPGLGEQYV. In DNA form, the CDR3 reads TGTGCCAGCAGCACCTCTCCGGGACTCGGGGAGCAGTACGTC.

The chain recombines TRBV28 with TRBJ2-7, with D perhaps TRBD2 (5 bases). The CDR3 is 14 residues long. Germline V lookup: CDR1 MDHEN, CDR2 SYDVKM. V was shortened by 3 bases and J by 1 base, with 10 bases between the two germline ends. The chain's CDR3 is CASSFSTGSYEQYF. The CDR3 region has the DNA TGTGCCAGCAGTTTTAGTACGGGGTCCTACGAGCAGTACTTC.

The chain carries TRBV15 and TRBJ1-1; D remains unclear. The CDR3 sequence is 15 residues long. The germline V and J ends were trimmed by 0 bases and 6 bases, with 14 bases remaining between them. The germline V gene encodes CDR1 LNHNV and CDR2 YYDKDF (reference sequence). CDR3 sequence (DNA): TGTGCCACCAGCAGAGAGTGGTCGAGTACCTCTGAAGCTTTCTTT. It specifies CATSREWSSTSEAFF.